This is a list of T cell receptor beta chains from one sample in a study of a mutant IDH1 vaccine in newly diagnosed glioma. These receptors' antigens are unknown. Here immunoSEQ multiplex PCR was the method, and the copy in TCRdb shows in-frame clones only, minus some. The sample holds about 54,000 clones, 70% to 90% seen once. This specimen was PBMCs, taken from a glioma patient whose treatment included an IDH1 peptide vaccine. The receptors come from a man aged 25 to 40 with glioma. Both conserved end residues are part of each CDR3.

V,CDR3
TRBV18,CASSPLPRQASGQPQHF
TRBV30,CAWSVNTNTEAFF
TRBV11-3,CASSLNSGRSTDTQYF
TRBV18,CASSGYSQGGSDTQYF
TRBV7-9,CASSPSGTEETQYF
TRBV5-8,CASSFSRYEQYF
TRBV4-2,CASSQDRATNEKLFF
TRBV9,CASSVEGQNTGELFF
TRBV6-4,CASSEVYPGYGYTF
TRBV5-5,CASSFRDRERETQYF
TRBV6-6,CASRRLPHDYNEQFF
TRBV6-1,CASSELATRSTDTQYF
TRBV19,CASSPFLTTNTEAFF
TRBV27,CASREPASYNEQFF
TRBV11-2,CASSFVLAGGRETQYF
TRBV10-1,CACSRGPGQETQYF
TRBV4-1,CASSPNRGLDTQYF
TRBV19,CASSSLPGQGQDTYEQYF
TRBV2,CATGQSPNYGYTF
TRBV4-1,CASSQDRQDRESKNIQYF
TRBV28,CASSSRYEQYF
TRBV7-6,CASSPDLETQYF
TRBV11-2,CASSYQTSGGPTDNEQFF
TRBV25-1,CASSEYLGQPKNTEAFF
TRBV7-9,CASSTRTVSGNTIYF
TRBV18,CASSPGQGNYGYTF
TRBV6-6,CASSRTGGRNYGYTF
TRBV18,CASSPPGTTYSNQPQHF
TRBV30,CAWSVHGAALLNGQPQHF
TRBV9,CASSADREGTEAFF
TRBV5-6,CASSRQGAGNGELFF
TRBV5-1,CASSALGRSTGELFF
TRBV6-1,CASREGRGWGDTQYF
TRBV5-6,CASSPTQGEPQHF
TRBV18,CASSRQFQGQETQYF
TRBV29-1,CSVIKGTGYYEQYF
TRBV29-1,CSVKGTSGGALDYNEQFF
TRBV2,CASSEETQAATEAFF
TRBV21-1,CARSTGTKYNQPQHF
TRBV21-1,CAASPGASSTDTQYF
TRBV19,CASKTGGLSGNTIYF